The source of this T cell receptor beta chain is a study of T-cell reconstitution after alpha-beta-depleted transplantation in children. A word on this clonotype: Its antigen is unidentified.

General study points: One year post-transplant, T-cell counts and diversity were largely derived from T cells produced anew. Two months or so post-transplant, alpha-beta T cells reportedly derived from several hundred expanded graft clones. Some patients showed high day-60 TCRbeta diversity, which derived from surviving recipient T cells and thymic progenitors.

The authors prepared the TCRbeta library with unique molecular identifiers. MiXCR, run by TCRdb on the PCR reads, gives a single entry per CDR3 protein. This sample has 120,000 to 150,000 distinct CDR3 sequences, with roughly 8.8% found just once. Trimming at V came to 5 bases and at J to 5 bases, leaving 4 bases not matched to a gene. The CDR3 totals 13 residues. Germline CDR1 is LNHDA and CDR2 is SQIVND (reference sequence). The sample was PBMCs, mostly from graft donor cells, taken 180 days after TCRalphabeta/CD19-depleted stem cell transplant. The genes are TRBV19 and TRBJ2-7, with 9 bases that match TRBD2. This TCR was sampled from a female patient under 10 years old who had a stem cell transplant for congenital amegakaryocytic thrombocytopenia, so the T cells may come from the graft donor. The CDR3 sequence: CASSPAGGDEQYF. The CDR3 nucleotides are TGTGCCAGTAGTCCCGCGGGAGGGGACGAGCAGTACTTC.